This entry lists 16 T cell receptor beta chains sequenced from one sample in a study of breast tumors, draining lymph nodes, adjacent tissues. TCRdb fed the multiplex PCR reads into MiXCR, producing one record per CDR3 protein. The sample includes roughly 220,000 distinct CDR3 sequences, 30% to 35% seen only once; the top ten take over 3.5%. The lymph nodes were axillary draining lymph nodes from breast cancer patients. Source material: axillary lymph node tissue. These receptors all come from a female donor with breast cancer. Some clones in this sample may be carry-over from other donors' samples.

This clonotype has at least ten counts. The chain recombines TRBV7-9 with TRBJ2-1, with no clear D. Trimming stripped 5 bases from V and 8 bases from J, with 10 bases between. CDR1 is SEHNR, CDR2 FQNEAQ, per germline (reference sequence). The CDR3 contains 12 residues. The CDR3 coding sequence is TGTGCCAGCAGCACCTTGGGCGATGAGCAGTTCTTC. It is translated as CASSTLGDEQFF.

This clonotype was found many times. The chain employs TRBV5-6 and TRBJ1-6; tentative D call: TRBD1 (5 bases). This CDR3 spans 12 amino acids. In germline, CDR1 is SGHDT, CDR2 YYEEEE. Trimming stripped 2 bases from V and 8 bases from J, with 5 bases between. The CDR3 spells CASSFRDSPLHF. In DNA form, the CDR3 reads TGTGCCAGCAGCTTCAGGGATTCACCCCTCCACTTT. Full variable domain (rest looked up from reference TRBV5-6 and TRBJ1-6): DAGVTQSPTHLIKTRGQQVTLRCSPKSGHDTVSWYQQALGQGPQFIFQYYEEEERQRGNFPDRFSGHQFPNYSSELNVNALLLGDSALYLCASSFRDSPLHFGNGTRLTVT.

This clonotype has at least ten counts. The chain uses TRBV10-2 and TRBJ2-7; D remains ambiguous. From germline, CDR1 is WSHSY and CDR2 SAAADI. Between the trimmed V and J ends, which lost 5 bases and 6 bases, there was a span of 14 bases. The CDR3 runs 13 residues. The CDR3 is CASSLQWRGEQYF. The CDR3 bases are TGCGCCAGCAGTCTCCAGTGGCGCGGCGAGCAGTACTTC.

This clonotype was counted once. Since the CDR3 does not end with the conserved phenylalanine or tryptophan, this likely comes from a read error. Because the CDR3's place on the DNA is in doubt, the DNA is left out and the CDR3 is given as listed by TCRdb. The chain has TRBV10-3 and TRBJ2-3; the table's D gene call, TRBD1, was not cross checked with the DNA. From its first to its last residue, the CDR3 has 18 amino acids. Germline lookup yields CDR1 ENHRY and CDR2 SYGVKD. The CDR3 is CAISEWTSVAGPGRYAVC.

This clonotype was counted ten times or more. The genes are TRBV20-1 and TRBJ2-1; 11 bases map to TRBD2. The CDR3 length is 15 residues. V was pared by 5 bases and J by 7 bases, with 10 bases of the junction left unmatched. Germline lookup yields CDR1 DFQATT and CDR2 SNEGSKA (reference sequence). CDR3 bases: TGCAGTGCTCTTGATACTAGCGGGAGAAGAAATGAGCAGTTCTTC. Its translation: CSALDTSGRRNEQFF.

The sample holds many counts of this clonotype. J is TRBJ1-5 and V is TRBV2; 8 positions match TRBD1. With V trimmed by 8 bases and J by 0 bases, 3 bases remained unmatched. The CDR3 covers 14 residues. Per the germline V gene, CDR1 is SNHLY and CDR2 is FYNNEI. The CDR3: CASRTGNSNQPQHF. As DNA, the CDR3 is TGTGCCAGCCGGACAGGGAATAGCAATCAGCCCCAGCATTTT.

The gene calls are TRBV7-6 and TRBJ2-5, with D tentatively TRBD1 or TRBD2 (6 bases each). V gave up 1 base and J gave up 5 bases, with 14 bases separating them. Germline V gene lookup returns CDR1 SGHVS and CDR2 FNYEAQ. This CDR3 has 15 amino acids. The CDR3 DNA reads as TGTGCCAGCAGCTTAGAGGCTCAGGGGAGGGAGACCCAGTACTTC. Protein sequence: CASSLEAQGRETQYF.

In regard to this clonotype: A much larger clone lies one base from this, so it may be a read error. This chain uses TRBV11-3 with TRBJ2-7, with D unresolved. Germline lookup yields CDR1 SGHNT and CDR2 YENEEA. V was cut by 7 bases and J by 6 bases, with 10 bases left in between. The CDR3 has 11 amino acids. The CDR3 sequence: CASTTHREQYF. The CDR3 bases are TGTGCCAGCACCACGCATCGCGAGCAGTACTTC.

This clonotype was seen at least ten times. V and J are TRBV7-8 and TRBJ2-3, with D unclear. V lost 1 base to trimming and J lost 2 bases, with 7 bases between them. Germline V lookup: CDR1 SGHVS, CDR2 FQNEAQ. The CDR3 loop spans 14 amino acids. CDR3 protein: CASSLVPVTDTQYF. The CDR3 DNA sequence: TGTGCCAGCAGCTTAGTCCCCGTCACAGATACGCAGTATTTT.

This clonotype was observed many times. The chain carries TRBV7-6 and TRBJ2-1, with 13 bases matching TRBD2. The CDR3 runs 16 residues. V lost 2 bases, J lost 6 bases, and 4 bases stayed unmatched. The germline gives CDR1 SGHVS, CDR2 FNYEAQ. CDR3 sequence (DNA): TGTGCCAGCAGCTTACGAGGACTAGCGGGAGTCAATGAGCAGTTCTTC. Protein sequence: CASSLRGLAGVNEQFF.

This clonotype has only a few counts. This rearrangement joins TRBV6-5 to TRBJ1-2; 8 positions match TRBD1. Trimming removed 5 bases from V and 4 bases from J; junction bases left unmatched: 6. CDR1 and CDR2 (germline): MNHEY, SVGAGI. This CDR3 has 14 residues. The CDR3 spells CASSHRTGLYGYTF. As DNA, the CDR3 is TGTGCCAGCAGTCACCGGACAGGGCTCTATGGCTACACCTTC.

This clonotype was picked up many times. The chain uses TRBV20-1 and TRBJ1-3; 8 bases agree with TRBD1. Germline V gives CDR1 DFQATT, CDR2 SNEGSKA (reference sequence). The CDR3 is 14 amino acids. V was clipped by 3 bases and J by 5 bases; unmatched bases: 6. The CDR3 nucleotides read TGCAGTGCTAGCCAAGGACAGGGAAGAAACACCATATATTTT. This encodes CSASQGQGRNTIYF.

This clonotype appeared a few times. The V and J genes are TRBV20-1 and TRBJ1-1; 8 positions agree with TRBD1. V was clipped by 3 bases and J by 1 base; unmatched bases: 7. Germline loops: CDR1 DFQATT, CDR2 SNEGSKA (reference sequence). The CDR3 is 15 amino acids. This chain's CDR3 is CSASRTGRGNTEAFF. The DNA of the CDR3 is TGCAGTGCTAGTAGGACAGGGCGGGGGAACACTGAAGCTTTCTTT.

This clonotype was found a few times. A single base separates this from a much larger clone, so it may be a read error. The V call is TRBV20-1, the J call TRBJ1-2, with D unclear. Germline CDR1 DFQATT, CDR2 SNEGSKA (reference sequence). The V end lost 0 bases, the J end lost 4 bases, and 21 bases lay between the germline ends. The length of the CDR3 is 17 residues. The DNA of the CDR3 is TGCAGTGCTAGAGATCCCCGCCAACCGGCGGGTCCCTATGGCTACACCTTC. Its translation: CSARDPRQPAGPYGYTF.

This clonotype was counted ten times or more. The rearrangement uses TRBV19 and TRBJ1-4; D call uncertain. The ends were cut back, 5 bases at V and 4 bases at J, with 17 bases in the middle. This CDR3 spans 16 amino acids. The V gene's germline CDR1 is LNHDA and CDR2 SQIVND (reference sequence). CDR3 amino acids: CASSSIGSIHNEKLFF. CDR3 DNA: TGTGCCAGTAGTTCGATCGGGTCGATCCATAATGAAAAACTGTTTTTT.

The chain links TRBV2 to TRBJ2-1; D is uncertain. Trimming removed 4 bases at V and 7 bases at J, with 17 bases between. CDR1 and CDR2 (germline): SNHLY, FYNNEI. The CDR3 consists of 15 residues. CDR3 sequence reads: CASSGGTVSKNEQFF. The CDR3 DNA follows: TGTGCCAGCAGTGGAGGAACGGTCTCGAAAAATGAGCAGTTCTTC.